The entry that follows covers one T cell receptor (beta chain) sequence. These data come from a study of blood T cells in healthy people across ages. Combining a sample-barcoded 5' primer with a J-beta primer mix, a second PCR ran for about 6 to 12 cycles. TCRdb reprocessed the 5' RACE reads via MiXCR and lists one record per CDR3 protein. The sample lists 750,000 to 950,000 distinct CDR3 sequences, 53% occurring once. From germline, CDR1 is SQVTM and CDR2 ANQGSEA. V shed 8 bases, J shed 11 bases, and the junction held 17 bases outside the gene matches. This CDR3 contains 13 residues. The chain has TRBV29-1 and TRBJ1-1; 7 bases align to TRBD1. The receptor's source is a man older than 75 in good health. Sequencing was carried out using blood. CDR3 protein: CSIATGIVIGAFF. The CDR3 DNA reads TGCAGCATAGCGACAGGGATAGTAATTGGGGCTTTCTTT. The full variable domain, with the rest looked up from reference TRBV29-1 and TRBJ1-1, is SAVISQKPSRDICQRGTSLTIQCQVDSQVTMMFWYRQQPGQSLTLIATANQGSEATYESGFVIDKFPISRPNLTFSTLTVSNMSPEDSSIYLCSIATGIVIGAFFGQGTRLTVV.